Each of the 20 T cell receptor beta chains below was sequenced from the same sample in a study of chemoradiotherapy in HPV16-positive cancers. Some clones are missing from TCRdb's copy, which holds only in-frame ones; the method was immunoSEQ multiplex PCR. The table lists fewer than 7,500 clones, approximately 90% of them singletons, with about 20% in the top ten. Source: blood, taken from a patient who underwent chemoradiotherapy. These TCRs come from a human donor with HPV-associated anogenital cancer.

The chain has TRBV2 and TRBJ2-7; no firm D call. The CDR3 sequence is 11 residues long. V dropped 4 bases and J dropped 5 bases, with 6 bases sitting between them. Germline CDR1 SNHLY, CDR2 FYNNEI. The CDR3, as DNA: TGTGCCAGCAGTGTAAGTCACGAGCAGTACTTC. This sequence encodes CASSVSHEQYF.

The rearrangement uses TRBV7-5 and TRBJ2-7; the table's D call, TRBD1, was not checked against the DNA. TRBV7-5 counts as a pseudogene. This CDR3 has 15 amino acids. The CDR3 sequence is CARSWMGQGSYEQYF. The CDR3 DNA sequence: TGTGCCAGAAGCTGGATGGGACAGGGATCCTACGAGCAGTACTTC.

This clone was found a few times. This sequence joins TRBV7-6 and TRBJ2-2; 8 bases agree with TRBD2. CDR1 is SGHVS and CDR2 is FNYEAQ in the germline V gene. Trimming removed 4 bases from V and 0 bases from J; junction bases left unmatched: 7. The CDR3 spans 17 residues. CDR3 residues: CASSSSTSESNTGELFF. The CDR3 DNA is TGTGCCAGCAGCTCCTCGACTAGCGAGTCGAACACCGGGGAGCTGTTTTTT.

The J gene is TRBJ2-4, the V gene TRBV7-2; D remains ambiguous. V shed 2 bases and J shed 8 bases, with 10 bases lying between them. The length of the CDR3 is 13 residues. Germline V gene sequence: CDR1 SGHTA, CDR2 FQGNSA. This CDR3 is CASSLYTGDIQYF. CDR3 in DNA: TGTGCCAGCAGCTTATACACTGGGGACATTCAGTACTTC.

The chain's CDR3 is CASSPTDRELFF. The DNA of the CDR3 is TGTGCCAGCAGCCCTACGGATAGGGAGCTGTTTTTT. This chain joins TRBV7-6 and TRBJ2-2; D not resolved. V dropped 5 bases and J dropped 9 bases, with 10 bases sitting between them. The CDR3 runs 12 residues. CDR1 and CDR2 from the germline V gene are SGHVS and FNYEAQ.

This chain uses TRBV6-5 with TRBJ2-7, with 9 bases aligning to TRBD1. This CDR3 is built from 15 residues. Germline-derived CDR1 and CDR2 are MNHEY and SVGAGI. With 5 bases clipped from V and 0 bases from J, the junction kept 5 bases outside the gene matches. This chain's CDR3 is CASSQDRGLSYEQYF. For the CDR3, the DNA is TGTGCCAGCAGTCAGGACAGGGGCCTCTCCTACGAGCAGTACTTC.

With respect to this clone: One end of the junction fails to match germline, which may point to a read error. This sample also contains other DNA sequences that code for the same CDR3. The chain carries TRBV4-1 and TRBJ1-5; 9 bases match TRBD1. This CDR3 comprises 13 residues. The germline V gene has CDR1 MGHRA and CDR2 YSYEKL. The CDR3 is CASGGQGNQPQHF. In nucleotides, the CDR3 is TGCGCCAGCGGGGGACAGGGCAATCAACCCCAGCATTTT.

The gene calls are TRBV7-3 and TRBJ1-1, with D perhaps TRBD1 (5 bases). CDR1 is SGHTA and CDR2 is FQGTGA in the germline V gene. The CDR3 extends over 13 amino acids. V lost 5 bases to trimming and J lost 1 base, with 8 bases between them. CDR3 bases: TGTGCCAGCAGCCCCACAGGGAACACTGAAGCTTTCTTT. It encodes CASSPTGNTEAFF.

This chain links TRBV5-1 with TRBJ2-3; 11 nucleotides align to TRBD2. The CDR3 sequence is 17 residues long. In germline, CDR1 is SGHRS, CDR2 YFSETQ. V gave up 0 bases and J gave up 1 base; unmatched junction bases: 4. CDR3 protein: CASSLGLAGRRTDTQYF. The CDR3 DNA reads TGCGCCAGCAGCTTGGGACTAGCGGGACGCCGCACAGATACGCAGTATTTT.

The chain employs TRBV30 and TRBJ2-7; 10 nucleotides align to TRBD1. The CDR3 runs 12 residues. The V and J ends lost 8 bases and 3 bases, in that order; junction bases with no gene match: 4. Germline assignment: CDR1 GTSNPN and CDR2 SVGIG (reference sequence). Written as DNA, the CDR3 is TGTGCCGGGGGACAGGGGTTCTACGAGCAGTACTTC. It is translated as CAGGQGFYEQYF.

This rearrangement joins TRBV27 to TRBJ2-5, with 7 bases identical to TRBD1. J gave up 2 bases and V 2 bases, and 2 bases lay outside the gene matches. Looked up from germline, CDR1 is MNHEY and CDR2 is SMNVEV (reference sequence). The CDR3 consists of 14 residues. The CDR3 nucleotides read TGTGCCAGCAGTTTAGTCAGGGGGCAAGAGACCCAGTACTTC. It is translated as CASSLVRGQETQYF.

The chain has TRBV5-1 and TRBJ2-7; perhaps TRBD1 as D (6 bases). Germline CDR1 reads SGHRS; CDR2 reads YFSETQ. Trimming cost V 0 bases and J 1 base, with 11 bases left between them. CDR3 length: 15 amino acids. CDR3: CASSLVLDSSYEQYF. The DNA for the CDR3 is TGCGCCAGCAGCTTGGTTTTGGACAGTTCCTACGAGCAGTACTTC.

The rearrangement links TRBV5-6 to TRBJ2-1, with D perhaps matching TRBD2 (6 bases). The CDR3 runs to 14 residues. The V end lost 4 bases, the J end lost 5 bases, and 13 bases lay between the germline ends. Germline V lookup: CDR1 SGHDT, CDR2 YYEEEE. The CDR3 loop is CASSESGRHNEQFF. The CDR3 DNA sequence: TGTGCCAGCAGCGAATCCGGGAGACACAATGAGCAGTTCTTC. Variable domain in full (rest from reference TRBV5-6 and TRBJ2-1): DAGVTQSPTHLIKTRGQQVTLRCSPKSGHDTVSWYQQALGQGPQFIFQYYEEEERQRGNFPDRFSGHQFPNYSSELNVNALLLGDSALYLCASSESGRHNEQFFGPGTRLTVL.

The rearrangement links TRBV9 to TRBJ2-5, with D possibly matching TRBD1 (5 bases). V was trimmed by 4 bases and J by 7 bases, leaving 11 bases between them. Germline V lookup: CDR1 SGDLS, CDR2 YYNGEE. This CDR3 region has 12 residues. In nucleotides, the CDR3 is TGTGCCAGCAGCCTTAATAGGGGGACCCAGTACTTC. It yields the protein CASSLNRGTQYF.

This chain uses TRBV4-3 with TRBJ2-7; no reliable D call. The CDR3 extends over 16 amino acids. From germline, CDR1 is LGHNA and CDR2 YSLEER. V was pared by 0 bases and J by 2 bases, with 14 bases between. The CDR3 DNA is TGCGCCAGCAGCCAAGAACCGGAAATCGCCACCTACGAGCAGTACTTC. It translates to CASSQEPEIATYEQYF.

V and J are TRBV4-1 and TRBJ1-4; D is unclear. The CDR3 spans 15 residues. The germline V gene encodes CDR1 MGHRA and CDR2 YSYEKL. With 1 base removed from V and 6 bases from J, the gap between germline ends came to 12 bases. The CDR3 coding sequence is TGCGCCAGCAGCCAAGTTAAGGGTTCGTATGAAAAACTGTTTTTT. It translates to CASSQVKGSYEKLFF.

This clone was observed a handful of times. The chain links TRBV18 to TRBJ1-2; a weak D match, TRBD1 (5 bases). CDR3 size: 14 residues. The germline V gene encodes CDR1 KGHSH and CDR2 LQKENI. The ends were cut back, 2 bases at V and 0 bases at J, with 7 bases in the middle. The CDR3 DNA follows: TGTGCCAGCTCACCATCGGGACCTAACTATGGCTACACCTTC. Its protein is CASSPSGPNYGYTF.

The chain uses TRBV7-2 and TRBJ2-3; 7 positions match TRBD1. CDR1 and CDR2 from the germline V gene are SGHTA and FQGNSA. J gave up 4 bases and V 6 bases, and 7 bases lay outside the gene matches. The CDR3 extends over 14 amino acids. In nucleotides, the CDR3 is TGTGCCAGCAGAAAGACAGGGAATTCAGATACGCAGTATTTT. It yields the protein CASRKTGNSDTQYF.

The rearrangement joins TRBV19 to TRBJ1-6, with TRBD1 matching over 7 bases. CDR1 is LNHDA, CDR2 SQIVND, per germline (reference sequence). This CDR3 region has 16 residues. The V segment lost 9 bases and the J segment 6 bases; nucleotides outside the gene matches: 14. As DNA, the CDR3 is TGTGCCAGCCGAAACCGGGACAGAAGTCCTAATTCACCCCTCCACTTT. Protein product: CASRNRDRSPNSPLHF.

J is TRBJ2-1 and V is TRBV7-2; no definite D call. Trimming took 5 bases from V and 7 from J, leaving 15 bases between them. Germline V gene lookup returns CDR1 SGHTA and CDR2 FQGNSA. The CDR3 loop spans 14 amino acids. Here the CDR3 reads CASSQPVRLNEQFF. The CDR3 coding sequence is TGTGCCAGCAGCCAGCCGGTACGTTTGAATGAGCAGTTCTTC.